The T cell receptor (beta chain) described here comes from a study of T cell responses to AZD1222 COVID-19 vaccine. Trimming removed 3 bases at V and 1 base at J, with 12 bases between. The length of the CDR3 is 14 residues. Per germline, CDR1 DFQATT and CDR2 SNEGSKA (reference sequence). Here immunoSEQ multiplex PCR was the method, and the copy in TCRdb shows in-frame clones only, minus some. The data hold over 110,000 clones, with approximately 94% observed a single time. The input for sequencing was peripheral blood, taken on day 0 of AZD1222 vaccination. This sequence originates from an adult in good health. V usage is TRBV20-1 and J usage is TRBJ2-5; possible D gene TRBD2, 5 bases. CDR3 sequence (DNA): TGCAGTGCTAGTGTTCCTAGCCCCCAAGAGACCCAGTACTTC. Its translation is CSASVPSPQETQYF.